What follows is one TCR beta chain and its context. Its antigen is not known. These data originate in a study of shared clonotypes between healthy human individuals. Broader study findings: Clonotypes that were shared across a handful of donors made up around 4.6% of naive CD4 clonotypes. Clonotypes not shared had lower generation probabilities than those common to all four donors. Although depth was large, rarefaction showed that sequencing of the sorted subsets was incomplete.

CDR1 is SEHNR and CDR2 is FQNEAQ in the germline V gene (reference sequence). Deletions cut 5 bases from V and 10 bases from J, with 24 bases between. CDR3 length: 17 amino acids. The authors distributed each subset's genomic DNA evenly over several immunoSEQ plates. Only in-frame clones appear in the TCRdb table, and some are missing; sequencing was by immunoSEQ multiplex PCR. The sample yields about 2 million clones, 85% to 95% seen once. CD45RO negativity and positive selection for CCR7 defined naive CD8 cells, a population that excluded terminally differentiated effector memory CD45RA+ cells. This chain connects TRBV7-9 to TRBJ1-6; a weak D match, TRBD1 (6 bases). The origin of this receptor is a young man in good health. Sequenced input: naive CD8+ T cells sorted from blood. Written as DNA, the CDR3 is TGTGCCAGCAGCCCACCCCCCGGTTCGGCCAGGGGATCACCCCTCCACTTT. Translating gives CASSPPPGSARGSPLHF.